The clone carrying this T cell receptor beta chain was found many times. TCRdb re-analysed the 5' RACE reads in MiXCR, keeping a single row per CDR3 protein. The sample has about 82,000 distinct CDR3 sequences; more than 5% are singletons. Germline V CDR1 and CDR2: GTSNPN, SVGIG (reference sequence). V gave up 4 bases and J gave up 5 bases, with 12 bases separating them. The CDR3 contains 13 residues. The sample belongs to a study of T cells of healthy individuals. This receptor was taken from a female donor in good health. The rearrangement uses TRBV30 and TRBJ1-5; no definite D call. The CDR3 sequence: CAWTQNGDQPQHF. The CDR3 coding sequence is TGTGCCTGGACCCAAAACGGGGATCAGCCCCAGCATTTT.